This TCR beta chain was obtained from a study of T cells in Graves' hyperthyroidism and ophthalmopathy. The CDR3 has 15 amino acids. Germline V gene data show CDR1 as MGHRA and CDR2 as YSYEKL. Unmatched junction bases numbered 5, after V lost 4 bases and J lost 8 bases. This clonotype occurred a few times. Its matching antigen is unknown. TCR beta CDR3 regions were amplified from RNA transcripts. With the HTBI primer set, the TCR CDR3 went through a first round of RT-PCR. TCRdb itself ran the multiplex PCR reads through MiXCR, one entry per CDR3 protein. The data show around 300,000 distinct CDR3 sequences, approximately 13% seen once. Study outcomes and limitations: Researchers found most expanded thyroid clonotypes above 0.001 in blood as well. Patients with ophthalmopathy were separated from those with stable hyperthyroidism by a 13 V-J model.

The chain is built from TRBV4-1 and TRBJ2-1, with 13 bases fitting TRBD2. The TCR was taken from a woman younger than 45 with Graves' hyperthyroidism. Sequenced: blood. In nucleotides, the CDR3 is TGCGCCAGCAGCCTCACTAGCGGGAGGGGTTATGAGCAGTTCTTC. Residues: CASSLTSGRGYEQFF.